The clone carrying this T cell receptor (beta chain) was counted a few times. Its antigen remains unknown. This entry belongs to a study of T-cell memory formation after mild COVID-19. Study as a whole: The TCR clusters were mostly specific to one donor. Study findings and constraints: Some responding clones appeared in pre-infection memory, suggesting cross-reactive memory joined. Clones contracting across day 15 to 85 had a balanced CD4/CD8 profile; later expanding clones leaned CD4+.

The CDR3 consists of 13 residues. V lost 1 base and J lost 2, with 6 bases in between. Germline loops: CDR1 SGHKS, CDR2 YYEKEE (reference sequence). TCRdb reanalysed the 5' RACE reads using MiXCR and keeps one entry per CDR3 protein. This sample has 150,000 to 200,000 distinct CDR3 sequences; approximately 16% occur once, and the top ten carry approximately 2.2%. This clonotype was obtained from an adult woman who had mild COVID-19 (a few samples of this study predate the infection). Cell type and time point are not known. The sample consisted of PBMCs or a T cell subset sorted from them (not recorded which). The V and J genes are TRBV5-5 and TRBJ2-5, with TRBD1 as a possible D gene (5 bases). The CDR3: CASSLYRQETQYF. For the CDR3, the DNA is TGTGCCAGCAGCTTGTACAGGCAAGAGACCCAGTACTTC.